The rows below give T cell receptor beta chains drawn from one sample of a study of blood T cell repertoires in COVID-19. Generated by immunoSEQ multiplex PCR, the TCRdb table keeps only in-frame clones and is missing some. Among 250,000 to 300,000 clones, 80% to 95% were seen once, and the ten largest hold 1.1%. Source material: PBMCs or T cells enriched from blood (not recorded which). The source is a woman younger than 45 who had recovered from COVID-19. Each CDR3 is given with its conserved first and last residue.

TRBV7-2,TRBJ2-2,CASSFDRSGELFF
TRBV4-3,TRBJ2-3,CASSQDRQLRTDTQYF
TRBV11-2,TRBJ2-1,CASSRGLGYNEQFF
TRBV6-2/TRBV6-3,TRBJ2-7,CASSYSETGSYEQYF
TRBV6-5,TRBJ2-7,CASSYEGVSEQYF
TRBV28,TRBJ1-2,CASSPTGGGDGYTF
TRBV5-4,TRBJ2-2,CASSWSRDSRNTGELFF
TRBV27,TRBJ1-2,CASSLFSGYGYTF
TRBV6-5,TRBJ2-3,CASSYSGYSGDTQYF
TRBV5-4,TRBJ2-3,CASIDGTGVTDTQYF